This TCR beta chain was obtained from a study of blood T cells in healthy people across ages. Study information: Template switching caught about one barcoded beta molecule for each two T cells. General study results and limits: Diversity figures derived from one million T cells were judged to underestimate the true value.

Together with a sample-barcoded 5' primer, a J-beta primer mix was included in a second PCR lasting about 7 to 11 cycles. TCRdb re-called the 5' RACE reads with MiXCR, one entry per CDR3 protein. Counted here are some 890,000 distinct CDR3 sequences, about 28% occurring once; the ten biggest clones make up roughly 10%. Isolated PBMCs totaled at least 6.5 million in each sample. Comments on this clonotype: Its antigen is still unknown.

The sample was also linked to a second study, of T cells of mothers and their children. As reported in that work: Detection of persistent microchimeric T cell clones did not occur.

The TCR was taken from a woman aged 40 to 50 in good health. The specimen sequenced was blood.

The CDR3 DNA follows: TGTGCCAGCACCACCGGAGGGCCGGGGTTCGAAGCTTTCTTT. Translated: CASTTGGPGFEAFF. The gene calls are TRBV28 and TRBJ1-1; D unresolved. Trimming stripped 7 bases from V and 8 bases from J, with 20 bases between. The CDR3 length is 14 residues. Looked up from germline, CDR1 is MDHEN and CDR2 is SYDVKM.